One sample yielded the 13 T cell receptor beta chains listed below, sequenced in a study of blood T cell repertoires in COVID-19. The assay was immunoSEQ multiplex PCR, and TCRdb's table has in-frame clones only and misses some. The sample carries about 240,000 clones, 84% recorded once. Sequencing was done on a sample of peripheral blood. These receptors originate from a man aged 50-60 years with acute or convalescent COVID-19.

This rearrangement joins TRBV28 to TRBJ2-1; D may be TRBD2 (5 bases). CDR1 and CDR2 from the germline V gene are MDHEN and SYDVKM. The CDR3 is made up of 13 amino acids. V was clipped by 6 bases and J by 7 bases, with 13 bases between them. In DNA, the CDR3 is TGTGCCAGCAGGTCCTTGGGCGGGAATGAGCAGTTCTTC. Protein product: CASRSLGGNEQFF.

The chain combines TRBV3-1 (or the pseudogene TRBV3-2) with TRBJ2-5; D possibly corresponds to TRBD2 (5 bases). The V end was cut by 3 bases, the J end by 5 bases, with 22 bases between. Per germline, CDR1 LGHDT and CDR2 YNNKEL (reference sequence). The CDR3 contains 17 residues. In DNA form, the CDR3 reads TGTGCCAGCAGCCAGAAGAGGGTGGGAGCTGTTGAGGAGACCCAGTACTTC. This gives the protein CASSQKRVGAVEETQYF.

CDR3 coding DNA: TGTGCCAGCAGCTTGGGGGGGACAGCCTACAATGAGCAGTTCTTC. This encodes CASSLGGTAYNEQFF. The chain joins TRBV5-4 to TRBJ2-1, with 7 nucleotides matching TRBD1. V was clipped by 0 bases and J by 2 bases; unmatched bases: 2. Germline V gives CDR1 SGHNT, CDR2 YYREEE (reference sequence). This CDR3 spans 15 amino acids.

V and J are TRBV13 and TRBJ2-1; D not certain. The V end was cut by 2 bases, the J end by 0 bases, with 8 bases between. This CDR3 contains 15 residues. The germline CDR1 and CDR2 sequences are PRHDT and FYEKMQ (reference sequence). CDR3 residues: CASSLSSSSYNEQFF. CDR3 bases: TGTGCCAGCAGCTTATCAAGTAGCTCCTACAATGAGCAGTTCTTC.

The chain recombines TRBV4-1 with TRBJ2-1; TRBD2 agrees at 8 bases. The CDR3 totals 16 residues. CDR1 MGHRA and CDR2 YSYEKL come from the germline V gene. With 2 bases clipped from V and 15 bases from J, the junction kept 18 bases outside the gene matches. CDR3 protein: CASSQNEQESSGSRFF. In DNA form, the CDR3 reads TGCGCCAGCAGCCAAAACGAGCAAGAGTCCAGCGGGAGCCGGTTCTTC.

The chain joins TRBV2 to TRBJ1-5, with 7 nucleotides matching TRBD1. V lost 7 bases, J lost 5 bases, and 8 bases stayed unmatched. In germline, CDR1 is SNHLY, CDR2 FYNNEI. The CDR3 totals 14 residues. Written as DNA, the CDR3 is TGTGCCAGCACCGAACAGGGACAGTATCAGCCCCAGCATTTT. The encoded protein is CASTEQGQYQPQHF.

The J gene is TRBJ2-7, the V gene TRBV10-3; D is ambiguous. The CDR3 covers 14 residues. Trimming removed 0 bases at V and 6 bases at J, with 12 bases between. CDR1 is ENHRY and CDR2 is SYGVKD in the germline V gene. The chain's CDR3 is CAISESRSPAEQYF. In nucleotides, the CDR3 is TGTGCCATCAGTGAGTCCAGGTCCCCAGCCGAGCAGTACTTC.

V usage is TRBV7-3 and J usage is TRBJ2-1; TRBD2 is a possible D gene (5 bases). CDR1 is SGHTA and CDR2 is FQGTGA in the germline V gene. V was pared by 5 bases and J by 0 bases, with 11 bases between. CDR3 size: 15 residues. The CDR3 bases are TGTGCCAGCAGCCGGGGTGAGAGCTCCTACAATGAGCAGTTCTTC. This translates into CASSRGESSYNEQFF.

The genes are TRBV5-1 and TRBJ1-2; D unresolved. V lost 3 bases and J lost 5, with 14 bases in between. The CDR3 loop spans 14 amino acids. The germline gives CDR1 SGHRS, CDR2 YFSETQ. CDR3: CASSYEGTGYGYTF. CDR3 bases: TGCGCCAGCAGCTACGAGGGAACGGGGTATGGCTACACCTTC.

The gene calls are TRBV7-8 and TRBJ2-3; 9 nucleotides agree with TRBD2. The germline V gene has CDR1 SGHVS and CDR2 FQNEAQ. The V gene end was trimmed by 5 bases and the J gene end by 2 bases; junction bases not matched to a gene: 5. The CDR3 loop spans 15 amino acids. CDR3 in amino acids: CASSLKREVTDTQYF. The CDR3 bases are TGTGCCAGCAGCCTCAAGCGGGAGGTCACAGATACGCAGTATTTT.

The chain has TRBV5-8 and TRBJ2-1; weak D call: TRBD1 (6 bases). The CDR3 is made up of 11 amino acids. V was pared by 8 bases and J by 3 bases, with 6 bases between. Germline V CDR1 and CDR2: SGHTS, YDEGEE. The CDR3 loop is CARQGYNEQFF. The CDR3 DNA follows: TGTGCCAGACAGGGCTACAATGAGCAGTTCTTC.

V is TRBV6-6 and J is TRBJ1-5; D uncertain. V was clipped by 1 base and J by 3 bases, with 10 bases between them. The CDR3 sequence is 15 residues long. Germline CDR1 MNHNY, CDR2 SVGAGI (reference sequence). The CDR3 bases are TGTGCCAGCAGTTACTTTAGCGCCTACAATCAGCCCCAGCATTTT. It is translated as CASSYFSAYNQPQHF.

The genes are TRBV3-1 (or the pseudogene TRBV3-2) and TRBJ2-1; 7 positions match TRBD2. V dropped 2 bases and J dropped 3; count of bases not matched to a gene: 10. This CDR3 has 17 amino acids. Per the germline V gene, CDR1 is LGHDT and CDR2 is YNNKEL (reference sequence). Here the CDR3 DNA reads TGTGCCAGCAGCCAACGGATAGCGGGCCAAATCTACAATGAGCAGTTCTTC. Protein sequence: CASSQRIAGQIYNEQFF.